The present entry profiles one T cell receptor beta chain with its context. The antigen is not known. A second PCR, run for roughly 7 to 11 cycles, used a sample-barcoded 5' primer plus a J-beta primer mix. TCRdb used MiXCR to reprocess the 5' RACE reads, holding one entry per CDR3 protein. The sample yields approximately 320,000 distinct CDR3 sequences, roughly 29% seen once. This specimen comes from a study of blood T cells in healthy people across ages. Germline V gene data show CDR1 as MNHEY and CDR2 as SVGAGI. Trimming left V 2 bases short and J 8 bases short, with 18 bases between. The CDR3 sequence is 15 residues long. Study-level points and caveats: Nothing was known about donor CMV status, and this possibly confounded expanded clonotype changes. Unsorted PBMCs ruled out conclusive naive versus antigen-experienced comparison.

The rearrangement links TRBV6-5 to TRBJ1-1; D is undetermined. The clonotype originates from a woman in her 70s in good health. Sequencing input: blood. The CDR3 nucleotides are TGTGCCAGCAGTTACGACGTTGGTCCGGGCAGGGAAGCTTTCTTT. It specifies CASSYDVGPGREAFF.